Presented here are 21 T cell receptor beta chains from one specimen sequenced in a study of Ad26.COV2.S vaccination and SARS-CoV-2 variants. Described treatment: 19 received Ad26.COV2.S at low or high dose, single or two shots; a few received placebo; per-sample allocation not given. Day 63 after the first injection of vaccine or placebo was the sampling time. Some clones are missing from TCRdb's copy, which holds only in-frame ones; the method was immunoSEQ multiplex PCR. Of about 400,000 clones in the sample, more than 75% are singletons; the top ten hold less than 4.5%. This material consisted of peripheral blood, taken in a trial of Ad26.COV2.S vaccine versus placebo. The receptors derive from a person between 18 and 60 years old who received the Ad26.COV2.S COVID-19 vaccine or a placebo.

The CDR3 sequence is CASSYHARTNQETQYF. Written as DNA, the CDR3 is TGTGCCAGCAGTTACCACGCCAGGACAAACCAAGAGACCCAGTACTTC. The rearrangement joins TRBV6-5 to TRBJ2-5, with a tentative D call TRBD1 (5 bases). The CDR3 runs to 16 residues. Germline CDR1 is MNHEY and CDR2 is SVGAGI. V lost 2 bases and J lost 0, with 13 bases in between.

This chain joins TRBV18 and TRBJ2-1; no firm D call. Germline V CDR1 and CDR2: KGHSH, LQKENI. Trimming removed 4 bases at V and 9 bases at J, with 10 bases between. This CDR3 comprises 12 residues. The CDR3 nucleotides read TGTGCCAGCTCACGACCGACCGGTGAGCAGTTCTTC. This translates into CASSRPTGEQFF. Complete variable domain (other parts from reference TRBV18 and TRBJ2-1): NAGVMQNPRHLVRRRGQEARLRCSPMKGHSHVYWYRQLPEEGLKFMVYLQKENIIDESGMPKERFSAEFPKEGPSILRIQQVVRGDSAAYFCASSRPTGEQFFGPGTRLTVL.

This clone was counted a single time. The DNA for the CDR3 is TGTGCCATCAGTGGGGGACTAGGAGCACAAGAGACCCAGTACTTC. Residues: CAISGGLGAQETQYF. J is TRBJ2-5 and V is TRBV10-3, with 8 positions matching TRBD2. This CDR3 has 15 residues. The V segment lost 4 bases and the J segment 2 bases; nucleotides outside the gene matches: 6. CDR1 is ENHRY, CDR2 SYGVKD, per germline.

This chain uses TRBV11-1 with TRBJ2-2, with a possible D match to TRBD1 (5 bases). Trimming cost V 4 bases and J 3 bases, with 9 bases left between them. Per the germline V gene, CDR1 is SGHAT and CDR2 is FQDESV (reference sequence). The CDR3 loop spans 14 amino acids. CDR3 nucleotides: TGTGCCAGCAGCTCCCAGGGTTACACCGGGGAGCTGTTTTTT. Protein product: CASSSQGYTGELFF.

The V call is TRBV19, the J call TRBJ2-2, with D perhaps being TRBD1 or TRBD2 (5 bases each). The CDR3 has 16 amino acids. Germline CDR1 and CDR2: LNHDA and SQIVND (reference sequence). V lost 9 bases and J lost 7, with 24 bases in between. The CDR3 coding sequence is TGTGCCAGCGGGATTTTTCTGGGGGTCGGGAACGGGGAGCTGTTTTTT. This encodes CASGIFLGVGNGELFF.

The rearrangement links TRBV7-9 to TRBJ1-6; D is ambiguous. V shed 0 bases and J shed 7 bases, with 4 bases lying between them. CDR3 length: 13 amino acids. CDR1 is SEHNR and CDR2 is FQNEAQ in the germline V gene (reference sequence). The DNA for the CDR3 is TGTGCCAGCAGCTTAGCGAGGAATTCACCCCTCCACTTT. This translates into CASSLARNSPLHF.

The genes are TRBV20-1 and TRBJ2-1; D remains ambiguous. The CDR3 totals 11 residues. Between the trimmed V and J ends, which lost 6 bases and 3 bases, there was a span of 6 bases. Germline-derived CDR1 and CDR2 are DFQATT and SNEGSKA (reference sequence). The CDR3 DNA reads as TGCAGTGCCGTCAACTACAATGAGCAGTTCTTC. Translated: CSAVNYNEQFF.

The chain employs TRBV27 and TRBJ2-1; D is unresolved. V was cut by 1 base and J by 9 bases, with 4 bases left in between. CDR1 MNHEY and CDR2 SMNVEV come from the germline V gene (reference sequence). The CDR3 totals 11 residues. CDR3 sequence (DNA): TGTGCCAGCAGTTTATTTGGTGAGCAGTTCTTC. This gives the protein CASSLFGEQFF.

This chain links TRBV2 with TRBJ2-7; D gene uncertain. Per germline, CDR1 SNHLY and CDR2 FYNNEI. V was trimmed by 7 bases and J by 1 base, leaving 11 bases between them. There are 13 residues in the CDR3. This CDR3 reads CASMSVASYEQYF. The CDR3 DNA is TGTGCCAGCATGAGCGTCGCTTCCTACGAGCAGTACTTC. Variable domain in full (rest from reference TRBV2 and TRBJ2-7): EPEVTQTPSHQVTQMGQEVILRCVPISNHLYFYWYRQILGQKVEFLVSFYNNEISEKSEIFDDQFSVERPDGSNFTLKIRSTKLEDSAMYFCASMSVASYEQYFGPGTRLTVT.

In its sample, this clone was seen a few times. The gene calls are TRBV4-3 and TRBJ2-7; D unclear. V lost 1 base, J lost 6 bases, and 10 bases lay in between. This CDR3 is 13 amino acids long. Per the germline V gene, CDR1 is LGHNA and CDR2 is YSLEER. The CDR3 sequence is CASSQGLGTEQYF. Here the CDR3 DNA reads TGCGCCAGCAGCCAAGGCTTGGGAACCGAGCAGTACTTC.

V and J are TRBV27 and TRBJ2-7; no firm D call. CDR1 is MNHEY, CDR2 SMNVEV, per germline (reference sequence). This CDR3 comprises 13 residues. Between the trimmed V and J ends, which lost 2 bases and 0 bases, there was a span of 5 bases. CDR3 sequence: CASSLGPSYEQYF. The CDR3 DNA reads as TGTGCCAGCAGTTTAGGGCCCTCCTACGAGCAGTACTTC.

CDR3 in amino acids: CASSVATGELFF. The CDR3 nucleotides read TGTGCCAGCAGCGTAGCCACCGGGGAGCTGTTTTTT. V is TRBV5-5 and J is TRBJ2-2; no clear D. Germline CDR1 SGHKS, CDR2 YYEKEE (reference sequence). The germline V and J ends were trimmed by 4 bases and 4 bases, with 5 bases remaining between them. The CDR3 extends over 12 amino acids.

V usage is TRBV14 and J usage is TRBJ2-3, with TRBD2 matching 7 bases. The CDR3 runs to 16 residues. The germline gives CDR1 SGHDN, CDR2 FVKESK. Germline trimming cut 1 base from V and 1 base from J; bases unmatched to any gene: 5. CDR3 sequence (DNA): TGTGCCAGCAGCCAAGTTCGGACTAGAGGCACAGATACGCAGTATTTT. Its protein is CASSQVRTRGTDTQYF.

This chain joins TRBV7-2 and TRBJ2-6; D is ambiguous. V gave up 3 bases and J gave up 1 base, with 7 bases separating them. CDR3 length: 15 residues. Germline CDR1 is SGHTA and CDR2 is FQGNSA. The CDR3 loop is CASSFLGSGANVLTF. CDR3 nucleotide sequence: TGTGCCAGCAGCTTCTTAGGGTCTGGGGCCAACGTCCTGACTTTC.

This chain joins TRBV4-1 and TRBJ2-3; no clear D gene. There are 14 residues in the CDR3. Germline CDR1 and CDR2: MGHRA and YSYEKL. The V gene lost 0 bases and the J gene lost 2 bases, with 6 bases spanning the gap. DNA of the CDR3: TGCGCCAGCAGCCAAGAAGGAACCACAGATACGCAGTATTTT. Protein product: CASSQEGTTDTQYF.

The gene calls are TRBV5-5 and TRBJ2-1; D is possibly TRBD1 or TRBD2 (6 bases each). The CDR3 extends over 16 amino acids. V was clipped by 0 bases and J by 6 bases, with 16 bases between them. In germline, CDR1 is SGHKS, CDR2 YYEKEE (reference sequence). This CDR3 is CASSLAGGTTFNEQFF. The CDR3 DNA is TGTGCCAGCAGCTTGGCCGGAGGGACAACATTCAATGAGCAGTTCTTC.

V and J are TRBV19 and TRBJ2-2, with a possible D match to TRBD1 (5 bases). CDR1 LNHDA and CDR2 SQIVND come from the germline V gene (reference sequence). The ends were cut back, 5 bases at V and 6 bases at J, with 7 bases in the middle. This CDR3 region has 12 residues. In DNA, the CDR3 is TGTGCCAGTAGTGGGGCTGCCGGGGAGCTGTTTTTT. Translated, it gives CASSGAAGELFF. Full variable domain (rest looked up from reference TRBV19 and TRBJ2-2): DGGITQSPKYLFRKEGQNVTLSCEQNLNHDAMYWYRQDPGQGLRLIYYSQIVNDFQKGDIAEGYSVSREKKESFPLTVTSAQKNPTAFYLCASSGAAGELFFGEGSRLTVL.

This CDR3 reads CASSVDRGSYTF. The CDR3, as DNA: TGTGCCAGCAGCGTAGACAGGGGTAGCTACACCTTC. The chain has TRBV9 and TRBJ1-2, with 7 bases identical to TRBD1. Looked up from germline, CDR1 is SGDLS and CDR2 is YYNGEE. J gave up 9 bases and V 0 bases, and 2 bases lay outside the gene matches. This CDR3 is 12 amino acids long.

The rearrangement joins TRBV10-3 to TRBJ2-1; 8 bases are shared with TRBD2. Germline values: CDR1 ENHRY, CDR2 SYGVKD. This CDR3 spans 13 amino acids. Germline trimming cut 8 bases from V and 7 bases from J; bases unmatched to any gene: 7. Here the CDR3 reads CAIHRTSSNEQFF. The CDR3 DNA sequence: TGTGCCATCCATAGGACTAGCTCGAATGAGCAGTTCTTC.

The genes are TRBV7-8 and TRBJ2-7; no definite D call. The germline V gene has CDR1 SGHVS and CDR2 FQNEAQ. V was pared by 1 base and J by 1 base, with 14 bases between. This CDR3 is 16 amino acids long. The CDR3 spells CASSLGRRRGSYEQYF. The CDR3 nucleotides are TGTGCCAGCAGCTTAGGTCGGCGGCGTGGTTCCTACGAGCAGTACTTC.

V usage is TRBV6-2 or TRBV6-3 and J usage is TRBJ2-1; D call uncertain. CDR1 is MNHEY and CDR2 is SVGEGT in the germline V gene. The CDR3 runs 14 residues. Trimming shortened V by 4 bases and J by 1 base, and 8 bases separated the two germline ends. The CDR3: CASSWITSYNEQFF. The CDR3 region has the DNA TGTGCCAGCAGTTGGATTACATCCTACAATGAGCAGTTCTTC.